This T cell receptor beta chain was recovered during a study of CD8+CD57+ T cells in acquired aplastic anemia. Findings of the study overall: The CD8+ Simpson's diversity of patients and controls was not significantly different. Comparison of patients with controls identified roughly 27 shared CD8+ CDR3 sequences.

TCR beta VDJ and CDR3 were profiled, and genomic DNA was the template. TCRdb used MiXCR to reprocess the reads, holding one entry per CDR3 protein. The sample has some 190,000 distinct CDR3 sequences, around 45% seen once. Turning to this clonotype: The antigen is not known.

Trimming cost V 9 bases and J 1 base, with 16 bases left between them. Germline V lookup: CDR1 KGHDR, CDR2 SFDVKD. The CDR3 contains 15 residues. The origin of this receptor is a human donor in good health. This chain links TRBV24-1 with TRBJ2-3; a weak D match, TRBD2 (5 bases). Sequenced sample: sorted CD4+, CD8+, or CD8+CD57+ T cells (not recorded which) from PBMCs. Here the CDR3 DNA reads TGTGCCACCGGGAGAGGACCTGTCGGCACAGATACGCAGTATTTT. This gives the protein CATGRGPVGTDTQYF.